Included here is one T cell receptor (beta chain) sequence, with context. This clonotype was recorded many times. There is no known antigen for this receptor. There are no base qualities to consult, and no much larger clone falls within one base. Taken from the germline V gene, the CDR1 and CDR2 loops are SGHTA and FQGNSA. The cysteine opens and the phenylalanine closes a CDR3 of 15 amino acids. Only the CDR3 DNA stays, 45 bases, in frame from base 1. Clipping removes 4 bases from V and 4 bases from J, with 8 as the unmatched junction base count. This sample was included in a study of identical twins (dated by TCRdb to 2016 to 2017). About the study as a whole: The study deep-sequenced TCR alpha and beta repertoires from monozygotic twins, unrelated adults of various ages and cord blood to test whether fetal clonotypes persist. Replicate twin experiments were performed at different times using different library preparation protocols to rule out contamination.

What the authors observed across the whole study: Recombination models systematically underestimated out-of-frame TCR alpha sharing in monozygotic twins but agreed with sharing between unrelated individuals. Zero-insertion analyses could be partly confounded by invariant T cells such as MAIT and iNKT, although diverse VJ usage argued against such confounding for most clonotypes. A weaker excess of twin sharing was found in beta out-of-frame sequences because the signal-to-noise ratio was lowered by fewer shared sequences. Abundant cord blood beta clonotypes had fewer insertions, young adult naive repertoires showed a similar but weaker trend, and memory repertoires showed no such trend. Conclusions relied on cross-sectional statistical analysis, since the same donors could not be followed over many years. Compared with coincidental sharing between unrelated individuals, out-of-frame TCR alpha sequences shared between twins showed an excess of sequences with low generation probability.

Every donor was a healthy Caucasian. Miltenyi CD45RO+ enrichment and human naive T-cell isolation kits were used to isolate memory (CD45RO+) and naive T cells from PBMC. Library preparation used 5' RACE. The data were produced on an Illumina HiSeq 2000. A universal primer binding site was added through template switching, and the final cDNA carried a unique molecular identifier so that TCR cDNA molecules could be counted accurately. First-strand cDNA for TCR alpha and beta chains was synthesized from specific primers in the conserved constant-segment region. To control for contamination, every cDNA library was double barcoded, receiving both a SMART-Mk sample barcode and Illumina barcodes. Two successive PCR steps introduced TruSeq adapter sequences along with Illumina sample barcodes. TCR alpha and beta cDNA libraries were sequenced on the Illumina HiSeq platform with custom primers. In the paper's pipeline: MiGEC was used to process raw reads and extract unique molecular identifiers, and MiXCR was used to find CDR3 positions. For each individual, recombination models were inferred using an EM algorithm with the repgenHMM and IGoR tools. Shared clonotype analysis was performed with the tcR package in R, normalizing sharing by the product of cloneset sizes. Out-of-frame nonproductive sequences were analyzed to study raw recombination free of thymic and clonal selection effects. TCRdb reprocessed the public reads (quality trimming at Q25 with fastp, clone calling with MiXCR) and kept in-frame beta chains. Every distinct CDR3 protein forms one entry, paired with its most common genes and DNA. TCRdb assigned the V and J calls; the authors' analysis was not used. For this sample there are 200,000 to 300,000 distinct CDR3 sequences; roughly a tenth appear just once. Jointly, the top ten make up approximately 9.1% of the sample.

The chain is assembled from TRBV7-2 and TRBJ2-3; TRBD1 fits 7 bases in the junction. The sequencing sample was made of memory T cells sorted from blood. The sample's cell subset or site, from its label and the paper: CD45RO+ enriched T cells. This receptor was obtained from a man in his forties or fifties in good health. The DNA is TGTGCCAGCAGCTCACAGGGGTCGGGGTCAGATACGCAGTATTTT. This gives the protein CASSSQGSGSDTQYF. The reference TRBV7-2 and TRBJ2-3 proteins fill in what lies around the CDR3, so the full variable domain reads GAGVSQSPSNKVTEKGKDVELRCDPISGHTALYWYRQSLGQGLEFLIYFQGNSAPDKSGLPSDRFSAERTGGSVSTLTIQRTQQEDSAVYLCASSSQGSGSDTQYFGPGTRLTVL.